The rows below give T cell receptor beta chains drawn from one sample of a study of T-cell reconstitution after alpha-beta-depleted transplantation in children. MiXCR, run by TCRdb on the PCR reads, gives a single entry per CDR3 protein. The sample carries about 130,000 distinct CDR3 sequences, about a tenth recorded once. Sequenced here: PBMCs, mostly from graft donor cells, sampled 180 days after TCRalphabeta/CD19-depleted stem cell transplant. These receptor sequences come from a girl under three years old who had a stem cell transplant for combined immunodeficiency, so the T cells may come from the graft donor. The CDR3 runs from the conserved cysteine through the conserved F or W. The order of the fields is D gene, clone size, V gene, J gene, CDR3 protein, CDR3 DNA. A D gene is named only where the DNA matches it firmly. Clone size is given for some rows only: seen once, a few or many times, or a class if the clone is expanded.

TRBD1,-,TRBV10-3,TRBJ2-2,CAIRTTGGNTGELFF,TGTGCCATCAGGACGACAGGGGGAAACACCGGGGAGCTGTTTTTT
TRBD1,few,TRBV5-6,TRBJ1-2,CASSLGGTGEDTF,TGTGCCAGCAGCTTGGGAGGGACAGGGGAGGACACCTTC
TRBD2,-,TRBV24-1,TRBJ2-7,CATSDPGLAGDEQYF,TGTGCCACCAGTGACCCTGGGCTAGCGGGAGACGAGCAGTACTTC
-,many,TRBV19,TRBJ2-7,CASSSGRFSYEQYF,TGTGCCAGTAGTTCCGGGAGATTCTCCTACGAGCAGTACTTC
-,-,TRBV5-1,TRBJ2-3,CASSSRQRLSTDTQYF,TGCGCCAGCAGCTCTCGACAGCGCTTAAGCACAGATACGCAGTATTTT
-,-,TRBV2,TRBJ1-6,CASSESGFNSPLHF,TGTGCCAGCAGCGAGAGTGGGTTTAATTCACCCCTCCACTTT
TRBD2,-,TRBV12-3/TRBV12-4,TRBJ2-3,CASSPGTSADTQYF,TGTGCCAGCAGCCCAGGGACTAGCGCGGATACGCAGTATTTT
-,-,TRBV20-1,TRBJ2-1,CSARDPAVSSYNEQFF,TGCAGTGCTAGAGATCCAGCGGTCAGCTCCTACAATGAGCAGTTCTTC
TRBD2,-,TRBV11-3,TRBJ2-4,CASSRLGGAKNIQYF,TGTGCCAGCAGCCGCCTGGGGGGGGCCAAAAACATTCAGTACTTC
-,-,TRBV6-5,TRBJ2-4,CASSTLVGSGDIQYF,TGTGCCAGCAGTACCCTAGTAGGTTCGGGTGACATTCAGTACTTC
-,-,TRBV12-3/TRBV12-4,TRBJ2-7,CASSFRRDRSHEQYF,TGTGCCAGCAGTTTTCGACGGGACCGATCCCACGAGCAGTACTTC
-,-,TRBV20-1,TRBJ2-7,CSASQLSYEQYF,TGCAGTGCTAGCCAGCTCTCCTACGAGCAGTACTTC
-,many,TRBV12-3/TRBV12-4,TRBJ2-5,CASRRLGYETQYF,TGTGCCAGCAGGCGACTGGGATACGAGACCCAGTACTTC
-,few,TRBV20-1,TRBJ2-7,CSARYTTSGAHPYEQYF,TGCAGTGCTAGATATACCACTTCAGGGGCGCACCCCTACGAGCAGTACTTC
-,many,TRBV20-1,TRBJ1-1,CSARDRETEAFF,TGCAGTGCTAGAGATAGGGAGACTGAAGCTTTCTTT
-,-,TRBV9,TRBJ2-2,CASSEARQLVTGELFF,TGTGCCAGCAGCGAGGCCAGGCAGTTGGTAACCGGGGAGCTGTTTTTT
-,-,TRBV24-1,TRBJ2-3,CATSDLQGGSSTDTQYF,TGTGCCACCAGTGATTTGCAGGGGGGCTCTAGCACAGATACGCAGTATTTT
TRBD1,few,TRBV7-2,TRBJ1-5,CASSRRTGPYSNQPQHF,TGTGCCAGCAGCCGGAGGACAGGACCATATAGCAATCAGCCCCAGCATTTT
-,many,TRBV7-9,TRBJ2-1,CASSLAPFADNEQFF,TGTGCCAGCAGCTTAGCCCCCTTTGCGGACAATGAGCAGTTCTTC
-,-,TRBV6-1,TRBJ2-5,CASSPVVLVTGETQYF,TGTGCCAGCAGTCCCGTCGTGCTAGTAACCGGAGAGACCCAGTACTTC
-,-,TRBV14,TRBJ2-5,CASSPGRGETQYF,TGTGCCAGCAGCCCAGGAAGGGGTGAGACCCAGTACTTC
-,few,TRBV29-1,TRBJ1-3,CSVVLGRPAQILGGNTIYF,TGCAGCGTTGTCCTGGGCAGGCCAGCCCAAATCCTCGGTGGAAACACCATATATTTT
-,-,TRBV29-1,TRBJ1-5,CSVGGGGNQPQHF,TGCAGCGTTGGGGGGGGCGGCAATCAGCCCCAGCATTTT
TRBD1,-,TRBV5-6,TRBJ1-4,CASSLAGGEKLFF,TGTGCCAGCAGCTTGGCAGGGGGCGAAAAACTGTTTTTT
-,-,TRBV5-1,TRBJ1-4,CASSLGQKEKLFF,TGCGCCAGCAGCTTGGGACAAAAAGAAAAACTGTTTTTT